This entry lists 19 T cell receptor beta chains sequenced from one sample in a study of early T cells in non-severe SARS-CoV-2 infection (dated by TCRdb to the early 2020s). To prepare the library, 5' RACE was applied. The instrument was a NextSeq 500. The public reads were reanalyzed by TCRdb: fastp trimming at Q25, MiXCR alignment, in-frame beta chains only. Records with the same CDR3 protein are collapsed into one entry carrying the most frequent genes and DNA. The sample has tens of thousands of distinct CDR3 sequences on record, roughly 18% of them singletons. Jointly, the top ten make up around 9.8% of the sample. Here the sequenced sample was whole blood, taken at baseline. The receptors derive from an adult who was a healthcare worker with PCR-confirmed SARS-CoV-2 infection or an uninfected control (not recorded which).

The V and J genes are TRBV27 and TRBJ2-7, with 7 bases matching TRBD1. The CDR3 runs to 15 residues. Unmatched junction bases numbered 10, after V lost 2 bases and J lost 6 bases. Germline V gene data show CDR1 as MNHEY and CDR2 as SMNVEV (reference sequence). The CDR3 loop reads CASSLRPDRVGEQYF. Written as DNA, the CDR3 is TGTGCCAGCAGTTTAAGACCCGACAGGGTGGGCGAGCAGTACTTC.

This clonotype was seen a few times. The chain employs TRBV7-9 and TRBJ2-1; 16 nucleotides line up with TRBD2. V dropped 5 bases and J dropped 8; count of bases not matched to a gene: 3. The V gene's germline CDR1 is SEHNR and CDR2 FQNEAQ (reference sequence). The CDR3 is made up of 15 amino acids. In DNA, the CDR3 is TGTGCCAGCAGCCCGGGACTAGCGGGAGGGCATGAGCAGTTCTTC. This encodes CASSPGLAGGHEQFF.

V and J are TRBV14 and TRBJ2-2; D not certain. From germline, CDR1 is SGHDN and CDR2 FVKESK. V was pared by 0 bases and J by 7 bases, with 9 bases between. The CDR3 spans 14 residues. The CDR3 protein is CASSQDPFLGELFF. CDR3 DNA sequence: TGTGCCAGCAGCCAAGATCCTTTTCTCGGGGAGCTGTTTTTT.

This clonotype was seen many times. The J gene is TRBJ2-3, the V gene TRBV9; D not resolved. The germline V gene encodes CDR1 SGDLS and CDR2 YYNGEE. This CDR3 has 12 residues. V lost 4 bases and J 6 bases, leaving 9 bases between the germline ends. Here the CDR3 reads CASSTVGDTQYF. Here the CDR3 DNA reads TGTGCCAGCAGCACCGTTGGGGATACGCAGTATTTT.

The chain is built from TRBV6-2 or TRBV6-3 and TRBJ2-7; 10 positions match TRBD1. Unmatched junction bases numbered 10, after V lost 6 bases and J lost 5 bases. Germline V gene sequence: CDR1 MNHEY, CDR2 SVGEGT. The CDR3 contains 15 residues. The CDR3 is CASRRTGTGADEQYF. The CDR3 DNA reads TGTGCCAGCAGGCGAACCGGGACAGGGGCTGACGAGCAGTACTTC.

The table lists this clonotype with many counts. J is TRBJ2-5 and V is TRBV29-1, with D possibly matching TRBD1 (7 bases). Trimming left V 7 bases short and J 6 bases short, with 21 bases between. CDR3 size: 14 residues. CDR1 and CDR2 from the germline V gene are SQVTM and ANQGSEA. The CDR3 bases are TGCAGCGGTACGGGCAGGGGGGACGGAAAGACCCAGTACTTC. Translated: CSGTGRGDGKTQYF.

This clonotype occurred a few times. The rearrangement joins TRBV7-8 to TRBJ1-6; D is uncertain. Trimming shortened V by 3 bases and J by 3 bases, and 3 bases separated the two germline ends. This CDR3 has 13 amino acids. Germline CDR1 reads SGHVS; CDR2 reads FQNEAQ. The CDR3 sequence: CASSFDYNSPLHF. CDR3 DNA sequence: TGTGCCAGCAGCTTCGACTATAATTCACCCCTCCACTTT.

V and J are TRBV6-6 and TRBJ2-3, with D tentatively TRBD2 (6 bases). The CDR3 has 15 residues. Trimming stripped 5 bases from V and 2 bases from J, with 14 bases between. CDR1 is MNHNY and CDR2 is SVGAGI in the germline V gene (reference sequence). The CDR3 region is CASSKRGMVTDTQYF. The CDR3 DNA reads TGTGCCAGCAGTAAACGGGGGATGGTCACAGATACGCAGTATTTT.

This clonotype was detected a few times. The DNA for the CDR3 is TGTGCCAGCAGCCTATGGACAGGGTCCCAATACAATGAGCAGTTCTTC. Protein: CASSLWTGSQYNEQFF. This chain links TRBV7-9 with TRBJ2-1, with TRBD1 matching 8 bases. Per the germline V gene, CDR1 is SEHNR and CDR2 is FQNEAQ (reference sequence). The CDR3 is 16 residues long. V was pared by 5 bases and J by 4 bases, with 10 bases of the junction left unmatched.

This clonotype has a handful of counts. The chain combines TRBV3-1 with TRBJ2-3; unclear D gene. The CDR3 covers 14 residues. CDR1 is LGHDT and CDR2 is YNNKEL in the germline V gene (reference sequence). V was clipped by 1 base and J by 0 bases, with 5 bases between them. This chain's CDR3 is CASSQGPSTDTQYF. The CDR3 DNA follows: TGTGCCAGCAGCCAAGGCCCGAGCACAGATACGCAGTATTTT.

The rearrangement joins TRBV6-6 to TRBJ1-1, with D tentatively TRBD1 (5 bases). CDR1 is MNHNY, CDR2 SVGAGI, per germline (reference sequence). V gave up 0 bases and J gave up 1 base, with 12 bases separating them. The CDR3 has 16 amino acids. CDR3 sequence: CASSYSSFGQNTEAFF. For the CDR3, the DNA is TGTGCCAGCAGTTACTCCTCGTTTGGACAGAACACTGAAGCTTTCTTT.

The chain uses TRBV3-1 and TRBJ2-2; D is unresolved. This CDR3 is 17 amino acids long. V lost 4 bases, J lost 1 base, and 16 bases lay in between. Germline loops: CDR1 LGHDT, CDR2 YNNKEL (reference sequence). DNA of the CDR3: TGTGCCAGCAGCCTCCCTAGAAGATCCCAGAACACCGGGGAGCTGTTTTTT. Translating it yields CASSLPRRSQNTGELFF.

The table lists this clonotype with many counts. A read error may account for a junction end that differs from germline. In DNA form, the CDR3 reads TGTGCCAGCAGTTTATTAGGAGGGGACAATGAGCAATTCTTC. Amino acids: CASSLLGGDNEQFF. The rearrangement uses TRBV28 and TRBJ2-1, with D perhaps TRBD1 or TRBD2 (6 bases each). The length of the CDR3 is 14 residues. The V gene's germline CDR1 is MDHEN and CDR2 SYDVKM.

The CDR3 DNA sequence: TGTGCCAGCAGTGGTCAGGCAACAGAGTACATTCAGTACTTC. Its protein is CASSGQATEYIQYF. The V call is TRBV2, the J call TRBJ2-4; D unresolved. Trimming left V 4 bases short and J 8 bases short, with 15 bases between. The CDR3 has 14 residues. CDR1 is SNHLY and CDR2 is FYNNEI in the germline V gene.

The CDR3 reads CASSLRRAGGLFEQFF. The DNA of the CDR3 is TGTGCCAGCAGCTTACGGCGAGCGGGAGGGCTGTTTGAGCAGTTCTTC. V usage is TRBV7-8 and J usage is TRBJ2-1; 10 nucleotides match TRBD2. This CDR3 region has 16 residues. Germline CDR1 and CDR2: SGHVS and FQNEAQ. V dropped 2 bases and J dropped 9; count of bases not matched to a gene: 10.

The CDR3 sequence: CASNPAGGAHEQYF. As DNA, the CDR3 is TGTGCCAGCAATCCAGCCGGGGGGGCCCACGAGCAGTACTTC. The rearrangement links TRBV25-1 to TRBJ2-7; 8 bases align to TRBD2. This CDR3 contains 14 residues. Trimming cost V 7 bases and J 5 bases; bases outside gene matches: 10. Germline-derived CDR1 and CDR2 are MGHDK and SYGVNS.

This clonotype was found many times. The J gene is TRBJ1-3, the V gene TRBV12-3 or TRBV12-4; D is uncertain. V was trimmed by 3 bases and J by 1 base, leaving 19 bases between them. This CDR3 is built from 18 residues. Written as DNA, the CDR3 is TGTGCCAGCAGTTTTTATCGGGCAGGCAGAAGGTCTGGAAACACCATATATTTT. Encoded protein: CASSFYRAGRRSGNTIYF.

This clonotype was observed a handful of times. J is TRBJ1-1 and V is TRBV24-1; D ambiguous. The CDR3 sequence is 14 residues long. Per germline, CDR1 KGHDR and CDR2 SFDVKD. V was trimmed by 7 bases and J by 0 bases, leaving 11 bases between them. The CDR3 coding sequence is TGTGCCACCAGGGGCAGGTTCATGAACACTGAAGCTTTCTTT. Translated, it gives CATRGRFMNTEAFF.

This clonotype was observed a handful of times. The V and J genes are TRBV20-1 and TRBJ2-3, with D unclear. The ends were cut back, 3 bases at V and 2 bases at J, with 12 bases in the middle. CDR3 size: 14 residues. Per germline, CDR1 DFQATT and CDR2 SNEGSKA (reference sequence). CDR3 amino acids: CSASPRLLTDTQYF. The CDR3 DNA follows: TGCAGTGCTAGTCCTCGACTTCTCACAGATACGCAGTATTTT.